The present T cell receptor (beta chain) was sequenced within a study of blood T cell repertoires in COVID-19. Study-level information: Samples came from the United States, Italy and Spain, spanning acute and convalescent COVID-19. The cDNA or gDNA used as material had been derived from T cells, B-cell-depleted T cells, or PBMCs.

Germline CDR1 reads MDHEN; CDR2 reads SYDVKM. Trimming stripped 6 bases from V and 2 bases from J, with 11 bases between. The CDR3 is made up of 13 amino acids. Original analysis: Reference gene primer amplification gave nucleated cell count estimates. Assay used: immunoSEQ multiplex PCR; TCRdb lists only in-frame clones, some missing. V and J calls and clone size are given by that table; D and trimming were obtained from the DNA. Of 90,000 to 150,000 clones in the sample, 85% were seen once. This rearrangement joins TRBV28 to TRBJ2-7; weak D call: TRBD1 (5 bases). Sequenced input: peripheral blood. This TCR was sampled from a man older than 75 with acute or convalescent COVID-19. The CDR3 loop is CASRWGSTYEQYF. Written as DNA, the CDR3 is TGTGCCAGCAGGTGGGGCAGCACCTACGAGCAGTACTTC.